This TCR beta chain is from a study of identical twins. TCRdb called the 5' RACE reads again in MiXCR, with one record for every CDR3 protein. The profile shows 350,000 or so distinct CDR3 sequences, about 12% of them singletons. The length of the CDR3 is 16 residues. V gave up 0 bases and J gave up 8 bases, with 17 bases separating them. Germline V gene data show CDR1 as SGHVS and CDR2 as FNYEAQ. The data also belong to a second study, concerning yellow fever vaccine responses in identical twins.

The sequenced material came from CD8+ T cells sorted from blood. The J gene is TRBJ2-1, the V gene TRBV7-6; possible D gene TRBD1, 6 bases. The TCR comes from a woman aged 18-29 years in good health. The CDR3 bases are TGTGCCAGCAGCTTAGCGGGTGGGGGCCCGGAGGATGAGCAGTTCTTC. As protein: CASSLAGGGPEDEQFF. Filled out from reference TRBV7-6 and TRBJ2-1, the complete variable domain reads GAGVSQSPRYKVTKRGQDVALRCDPISGHVSLYWYRQALGQGPEFLTYFNYEAQQDKSGLPNDRFSAERPEGSISTLTIQRTEQRDSAMYRCASSLAGGGPEDEQFFGPGTRLTVL.